Sequencing of this TCR beta chain was carried out in a study of cytomegalovirus exposure and HLA in healthy donors. V was shortened by 3 bases and J by 1 base, with 9 bases between the two germline ends. The germline CDR1 and CDR2 sequences are LNHDA and SQIVND (reference sequence). The CDR3 consists of 14 residues. The assay was immunoSEQ multiplex PCR, and TCRdb's table has in-frame clones only and misses some. The profile covers a few hundred thousand clones, with around 86% appearing a single time and 0.83% taken by the ten largest. The validation cohort, a group of over a hundred subjects, included the donors and was separate from the roughly 620-subject first cohort.

Sequencing was carried out using PBMCs. J is TRBJ1-1 and V is TRBV19, with D possibly TRBD1 on 5 matching bases. The TCR comes from a woman aged 18-29 years in good health and CMV-seronegative. As DNA, the CDR3 is TGTGCCAGTAGTATTATGGGGGGGAACACTGAAGCTTTCTTT. It translates to CASSIMGGNTEAFF.